These 27 T cell receptor beta chains share one sample of origin, sequenced in a study of blood T cell repertoires in COVID-19. Libraries were prepared by immunoSEQ multiplex PCR; TCRdb keeps only in-frame clonotypes and omits some of them. The table has about 300,000 clones, approximately 89% seen once. Material for sequencing was PBMCs or T cells enriched from blood (not recorded which). These receptors were obtained from a woman in her forties or fifties who had been exposed to COVID-19.

The V gene is TRBV3-1 (or the pseudogene TRBV3-2), the J gene TRBJ1-2; D is unresolved. Trimming removed 1 base at V and 8 bases at J, with 5 bases between. This CDR3 has 11 residues. Germline V gives CDR1 LGHDT, CDR2 YNNKEL (reference sequence). CDR3: CASSQAGGYTF. The CDR3 nucleotides read TGTGCCAGCAGCCAAGCAGGCGGCTACACCTTC.

V and J are TRBV2 and TRBJ2-1; TRBD2 aligns across 10 bases. Trimming took 5 bases from V and 7 from J; bases not matched to a gene: 11. CDR3 length: 16 amino acids. CDR1 SNHLY and CDR2 FYNNEI come from the germline V gene. The CDR3 loop is CASSRPLAGAGNEQFF. The CDR3 DNA sequence: TGTGCCAGCAGTCGTCCTCTAGCGGGGGCGGGGAATGAGCAGTTCTTC.

V is TRBV2 and J is TRBJ1-1; D is uncertain. Deletions cut 3 bases from V and 3 bases from J, with 14 bases between. Germline-derived CDR1 and CDR2 are SNHLY and FYNNEI. CDR3 size: 15 residues. The CDR3 region has the DNA TGTGCCAGCAGTGACCCTGTAGAGGGCCACACTGAAGCTTTCTTT. This gives the protein CASSDPVEGHTEAFF.

This clone was seen a handful of times. The rearrangement links TRBV18 to TRBJ1-6; 7 nucleotides line up with TRBD1. With 3 bases clipped from V and 10 bases from J, the junction kept 3 bases outside the gene matches. Germline V gene lookup returns CDR1 KGHSH and CDR2 LQKENI. The CDR3 sequence is 13 residues long. The CDR3: CASSPGQASPLHF. DNA of the CDR3: TGTGCCAGCTCACCCGGACAGGCCTCACCCCTCCACTTT.

The chain carries TRBV9 and TRBJ2-5, with 10 bases aligning to TRBD1. This CDR3 has 14 residues. V lost 4 bases and J lost 3; bases outside the gene matches: 3. Germline CDR1 SGDLS, CDR2 YYNGEE. The CDR3, as DNA: TGTGCCAGCAGCAGGACAGGGGGTGAAGAGACCCAGTACTTC. It encodes CASSRTGGEETQYF.

Only one count was recorded for this clone. The chain links TRBV10-3 to TRBJ1-2; D is perhaps TRBD1 (5 bases). This CDR3 is built from 12 residues. Trimming pared 6 bases from V and 5 bases from J, leaving 10 bases between. Germline CDR1 is ENHRY and CDR2 is SYGVKD. CDR3 protein: CAIRGEGYGYTF. The CDR3 nucleotides are TGTGCCATCAGGGGGGAGGGTTATGGCTACACCTTC.

The genes are TRBV18 and TRBJ1-1; D gene uncertain. This CDR3 contains 15 residues. CDR1 is KGHSH and CDR2 is LQKENI in the germline V gene. V gave up 3 bases and J gave up 1 base, with 12 bases separating them. The CDR3 bases are TGTGCCAGCTCACCCCCGGGCCGGGGGAACACTGAAGCTTTCTTT. Translated: CASSPPGRGNTEAFF.

This rearrangement joins TRBV4-1 to TRBJ1-3, with unresolved D. The CDR3 length is 14 residues. Trimming removed 2 bases from V and 4 bases from J, with 9 bases in between. Per germline, CDR1 MGHRA and CDR2 YSYEKL. Here the CDR3 DNA reads TGCGCCAGCAGCCAATACAATGCCGGAAACACCATATATTTT. It codes for CASSQYNAGNTIYF.

V and J are TRBV3-1 (or the pseudogene TRBV3-2) and TRBJ2-1; D gene ambiguous. V was shortened by 0 bases and J by 9 bases, with 6 bases between the two germline ends. Germline V gene sequence: CDR1 LGHDT, CDR2 YNNKEL (reference sequence). The CDR3 extends over 12 amino acids. In DNA form, the CDR3 reads TGTGCCAGCAGCCAAGAAACGGGTGAGCAGTTCTTC. Residues: CASSQETGEQFF.

This chain joins TRBV4-1 and TRBJ1-6, with D unclear. The V end was cut by 3 bases, the J end by 9 bases, with 9 bases between. The CDR3 is made up of 13 amino acids. Germline CDR1 MGHRA, CDR2 YSYEKL. CDR3 sequence: CASSHERSSPLHF. The CDR3 DNA reads TGCGCCAGCAGCCACGAAAGGAGTTCACCCCTCCACTTT.

This rearrangement joins TRBV28 to TRBJ1-1; the D gene is possibly TRBD1 (5 bases). With 3 bases removed from V and 4 bases from J, the gap between germline ends came to 18 bases. CDR1 and CDR2 from the germline V gene are MDHEN and SYDVKM. The CDR3 extends over 16 amino acids. The CDR3 DNA follows: TGTGCCAGCAGTTTGCCGAATTTGGGGAGGGGCACTGAAGCTTTCTTT. This sequence encodes CASSLPNLGRGTEAFF.

V is TRBV28 and J is TRBJ2-2; D may be TRBD2 (6 bases). Between the trimmed V and J ends, which lost 5 bases and 1 base, there was a span of 14 bases. The CDR3 is 16 residues long. From germline, CDR1 is MDHEN and CDR2 SYDVKM. CDR3 sequence reads: CASSPSGSGNTGELFF. The DNA of the CDR3 is TGTGCCAGCAGTCCCAGCGGTAGCGGGAACACCGGGGAGCTGTTTTTT.

The J gene is TRBJ2-6, the V gene TRBV7-6, with unresolved D. The ends were cut back, 2 bases at V and 1 base at J, with 3 bases in the middle. The CDR3 runs to 14 residues. Germline V gives CDR1 SGHVS, CDR2 FNYEAQ. This CDR3 is CASSLISGANVLTF. The CDR3 nucleotides are TGTGCCAGCAGCTTAATATCTGGGGCCAACGTCCTGACTTTC.

The chain is built from TRBV6-5 and TRBJ2-3; weak D call: TRBD2 (5 bases). Deletions cut 4 bases from V and 8 bases from J, with 19 bases between. The CDR3 length is 15 residues. CDR1 and CDR2 (germline): MNHEY, SVGAGI. CDR3 DNA sequence: TGTGCCAGCAGTTCCAAACTAGTTAGCCCCGGTACGCAGTATTTT. Translating it yields CASSSKLVSPGTQYF.

The chain recombines TRBV30 with TRBJ1-1; maybe TRBD1 (5 bases). Between the trimmed V and J ends, which lost 0 bases and 6 bases, there was a span of 11 bases. The germline V gene has CDR1 GTSNPN and CDR2 SVGIG (reference sequence). This CDR3 is built from 13 residues. Here the CDR3 DNA reads TGTGCCTGGAGTGTACGTCAGGGCGCTGAAGCTTTCTTT. Protein: CAWSVRQGAEAFF.

The chain is built from TRBV2 and TRBJ2-2; 14 bases align to TRBD2. V shed 4 bases, J shed 3 bases, and the junction held 1 base outside the gene matches. Germline CDR1 is SNHLY and CDR2 is FYNNEI. The CDR3 runs to 16 residues. CDR3: CASSGLAGGYTGELFF. CDR3 DNA: TGTGCCAGCAGTGGACTAGCGGGGGGGTACACCGGGGAGCTGTTTTTT.

The gene calls are TRBV18 and TRBJ2-2; 8 nucleotides align to TRBD1. The CDR3 is 15 residues long. The J segment lost 1 base and the V segment lost 6 bases, leaving 4 bases of the junction unmatched. Germline V gives CDR1 KGHSH, CDR2 LQKENI. The CDR3 coding sequence is TGTGCCAGCTCCCTTGGACAGGGGAACACCGGGGAGCTGTTTTTT. Its translation: CASSLGQGNTGELFF.

The CDR3 region is CASPALGGSNQPQHF. In DNA, the CDR3 is TGTGCCAGCCCCGCTCTCGGGGGTAGCAATCAGCCCCAGCATTTT. V usage is TRBV28 and J usage is TRBJ1-5, with D possibly matching TRBD1 (5 bases). Germline V CDR1 and CDR2: MDHEN, SYDVKM. The CDR3 contains 15 residues. Trimming cost V 8 bases and J 0 bases, with 14 bases left between them. Full variable domain (missing parts from reference TRBV28 and TRBJ1-5): DVKVTQSSRYLVKRTGEKVFLECVQDMDHENMFWYRQDPGLGLRLIYFSYDVKMKEKGDIPEGYSVSREKKERFSLILESASTNQTSMYLCASPALGGSNQPQHFGDGTRLSIL.

This chain links TRBV5-1 with TRBJ2-1; 9 bases are a match to TRBD2. The germline V gene encodes CDR1 SGHRS and CDR2 YFSETQ. CDR3 size: 16 residues. The J segment lost 3 bases and the V segment lost 2 bases, leaving 6 bases of the junction unmatched. CDR3 sequence (DNA): TGCGCCAGCAGCTTCGTAGTTAGCGGGGGCTACAATGAGCAGTTCTTC. Translation: CASSFVVSGGYNEQFF.

The CDR3 here is CASSISGGRPQHF. The CDR3 coding sequence is TGTGCCAGTAGTATATCTGGGGGCAGGCCCCAGCATTTT. The chain employs TRBV19 and TRBJ1-5; TRBD1 might be the D (6 bases). Per the germline V gene, CDR1 is LNHDA and CDR2 is SQIVND (reference sequence). V was clipped by 2 bases and J by 9 bases, with 11 bases between them. CDR3 length: 13 amino acids.

The gene calls are TRBV29-1 and TRBJ1-1; the D is unclear. The CDR3 runs 18 residues. V lost 1 base to trimming and J lost 1 base, with 22 bases between them. Germline loops: CDR1 SQVTM, CDR2 ANQGSEA. DNA of the CDR3: TGCAGCGTTGAAGTCTACGGAACAGCTATCTATACGAACACTGAAGCTTTCTTT. It translates to CSVEVYGTAIYTNTEAFF. Full variable domain (outside the CDR3, taken from reference TRBV29-1 and TRBJ1-1): SAVISQKPSRDICQRGTSLTIQCQVDSQVTMMFWYRQQPGQSLTLIATANQGSEATYESGFVIDKFPISRPNLTFSTLTVSNMSPEDSSIYLCSVEVYGTAIYTNTEAFFGQGTRLTVV.

This clone has a single count. V and J are TRBV15 and TRBJ2-5; TRBD1 matches 7 bases. Trimming took 3 bases from V and 1 from J; bases not matched to a gene: 11. This CDR3 is built from 17 residues. Germline CDR1 LNHNV, CDR2 YYDKDF (reference sequence). The CDR3 DNA reads as TGTGCCACCAGCAGGGGCGGACAGCAGGGGGTCCAAGAGACCCAGTACTTC. It specifies CATSRGGQQGVQETQYF.

About this clone itself: Other DNA sequences in this specimen translate into the identical CDR3. CDR3 protein: CASSSETGNYGYTF. CDR3 DNA sequence: TGCGCCAGCAGCTCTGAGACAGGGAACTATGGCTACACCTTC. The chain has TRBV5-1 and TRBJ1-2; 7 nucleotides line up with TRBD1. V lost 3 bases to trimming and J lost 2 bases; unmatched junction nucleotides: 4. Per the germline V gene, CDR1 is SGHRS and CDR2 is YFSETQ. This CDR3 contains 14 residues.

CDR3 residues: CASSLVGQTYGYTF. CDR3 nucleotides: TGTGCCAGCAGCTTGGTGGGGCAGACCTATGGCTACACCTTC. This chain joins TRBV5-4 and TRBJ1-2, with D possibly being TRBD1 (5 bases). The CDR3 covers 14 residues. Trimming stripped 0 bases from V and 4 bases from J, with 10 bases between. CDR1 is SGHNT and CDR2 is YYREEE in the germline V gene (reference sequence).

The CDR3 loop is CASRTGVEDTQYF. The CDR3, as DNA: TGTGCCAGCAGGACGGGGGTCGAAGATACGCAGTATTTT. The chain is built from TRBV7-9 and TRBJ2-3, with D possibly TRBD2 on 6 matching bases. This CDR3 is 13 amino acids long. The germline CDR1 and CDR2 sequences are SEHNR and FQNEAQ (reference sequence). Trimming shortened V by 6 bases and J by 5 bases, and 12 bases separated the two germline ends.

The CDR3 DNA is TGTGCCAGCAGTGAGAGGCGGCCAGTTGTAGCCGGGGAGCTGTTTTTT. Protein sequence: CASSERRPVVAGELFF. This chain uses TRBV2 with TRBJ2-2; D remains unclear. CDR1 SNHLY and CDR2 FYNNEI come from the germline V gene. The CDR3 has 16 amino acids. V lost 3 bases and J 6 bases, leaving 17 bases between the germline ends.

The table lists this clone with a few counts. The chain recombines TRBV4-1 with TRBJ1-2; TRBD1 aligns across 8 bases. CDR3 length: 16 residues. V lost 1 base and J lost 8; bases outside the gene matches: 12. Germline V gene data show CDR1 as MGHRA and CDR2 as YSYEKL. The CDR3 bases are TGCGCCAGCAGCCAAGGATGGGCCAGGGGGCCAGCGGGCTACACCTTC. Amino acids: CASSQGWARGPAGYTF.